This T cell receptor (beta chain) was identified during a study of blood T cells in healthy people across ages. Germline V gene data show CDR1 as LGHNA and CDR2 as YSLEER. Trimming pared 0 bases from V and 2 bases from J, leaving 11 bases between. This CDR3 contains 15 residues. The use of a sample-barcoded 5' primer and a J-beta primer mix characterized a second PCR of about 7 to 12 cycles. TCRdb passed the 5' RACE reads through MiXCR, listing each CDR3 protein once. In the table there are about a million distinct CDR3 sequences, 48% of which are singletons. Regarding the study as a whole: The study found TCR beta diversity correlated strongly with naive T cell percentage. Diversity of TCR beta per million T cells declined in a roughly linear way with age. Both higher diversity and more naive CD4+ cells marked long-lived donors when set against aged donors.

The table lists this clonotype with a few counts. As yet, its antigen is unknown. The sample comprised blood. The rearrangement joins TRBV4-3 to TRBJ2-7; D unclear. This sequence was found in a man aged 25-45 years in good health. The CDR3 spells CASSQDWAEPYEQYF. Here the CDR3 DNA reads TGCGCCAGCAGCCAAGATTGGGCCGAGCCCTACGAGCAGTACTTC.